This TCR beta chain was documented in a study of shared clonotypes between healthy human individuals. Produced via immunoSEQ multiplex PCR; TCRdb's table is partial and in-frame only. The table records about 520,000 clones, about 96% of them present only once. This CDR3 is 15 amino acids long. The V gene lost 3 bases and the J gene lost 3 bases, with 15 bases spanning the gap. Germline V gives CDR1 MNHEY, CDR2 SMNVEV (reference sequence). This clonotype was sampled from a woman in her 30s in good health. The rearrangement uses TRBV27 and TRBJ2-7; D gene uncertain. Sequencing was performed on naive CD4+ T cells sorted from blood. The subset denotes: CD45RA+ positively selected. This chain's CDR3 is CASSFRRTVSYEQYF. CDR3 nucleotide sequence: TGTGCCAGCAGTTTCCGTCGCACTGTAAGCTACGAGCAGTACTTC.